The entry below gives a single TCR beta chain sequence along with its context. This record comes from a study of Graves' ophthalmopathy and Graves' hyperthyroidism. V dropped 6 bases and J dropped 6; count of bases not matched to a gene: 1. The length of the CDR3 is 11 residues. Per the germline V gene, CDR1 is ENHRY and CDR2 is SYGVKD. The authors amplified TCR beta CDR3 regions, and they did so from RNA transcripts for repertoire sequencing. A first-round RT-PCR used HTBI primers, followed by a second-round multiplex PCR. MiXCR was run by TCRdb on the multiplex PCR reads, yielding one entry per CDR3 protein. The sample comprises hundreds of thousands of distinct CDR3 sequences, about 40% of which are singletons, and over 2.5% rests with the top ten.

Sequencing input: peripheral blood. The rearrangement joins TRBV10-3 to TRBJ1-2; 7 bases agree with TRBD1. This clonotype originated in an adult man with Graves' ophthalmopathy. CDR3: CAISGTDGYTF. DNA for the CDR3: TGTGCCATCAGCGGGACAGATGGCTACACCTTC.